The 26 T cell receptor beta chains below all came from one sample that was sequenced in a study of T cell repertoires in cytomegalovirus infection. These receptors' antigens are unknown. TCRdb fed the reads into MiXCR, producing one record per CDR3 protein. The sample consists of 250,000 to 400,000 distinct CDR3 sequences, roughly 25% of them appearing once. Sample: cultured PBMCs, taken from culture after CMV antigen stimulation. The receptors come from a human donor in good health (CMV status not recorded). Some clones in this sample may be carry-over from other donors' samples.

The chain uses TRBV28 and TRBJ1-2, with TRBD1 as a possible D gene (5 bases). This CDR3 region has 13 residues. Germline CDR1 reads MDHEN; CDR2 reads SYDVKM. Between the trimmed V and J ends, which lost 5 bases and 3 bases, there was a span of 10 bases. This CDR3 reads CASSTAGHYGYTF. CDR3 nucleotide sequence: TGTGCCAGCAGTACAGCAGGGCACTATGGCTACACCTTC.

V and J are TRBV6-2 or TRBV6-3 and TRBJ2-7; D not resolved. CDR1 is MNHEY, CDR2 SVGEGT, per germline. The CDR3 runs to 13 residues. Trimming left V 5 bases short and J 1 base short, with 9 bases between. DNA for the CDR3: TGTGCCAGCAGTGCCGTGAGATCCTACGAGCAGTACGTC. Translated: CASSAVRSYEQYV.

The chain recombines TRBV12-3 or TRBV12-4 with TRBJ1-1; D unresolved. The CDR3 covers 13 residues. The ends were cut back, 6 bases at V and 11 bases at J, with 19 bases in the middle. This CDR3 is CASSPIVPTGAFF. The CDR3 DNA reads TGTGCCAGCAGCCCTATTGTCCCAACCGGGGCTTTCTTT.

The CDR3 bases are TGTGCCAGCAGCTTGGGGACAGCCAAAAACATTCAGTACTTC. Its protein product is CASSLGTAKNIQYF. The rearrangement joins TRBV7-2 to TRBJ2-4; D tentatively reads TRBD1 or TRBD2 (5 bases each). Germline CDR1 and CDR2: SGHTA and FQGNSA. There are 14 residues in the CDR3. V was shortened by 3 bases and J by 0 bases, with 6 bases between the two germline ends.

Many counts were recorded for this clonotype. This sequence joins TRBV5-1 and TRBJ1-1; possible D gene TRBD1, 5 bases. Germline V CDR1 and CDR2: SGHRS, YFSETQ. The V and J ends lost 2 bases and 0 bases respectively, with 14 bases between them. The CDR3 loop spans 16 amino acids. Here the CDR3 reads CASSFGIGGLNTEAFF. DNA of the CDR3: TGCGCCAGCAGCTTCGGGATTGGGGGGTTGAACACTGAAGCTTTCTTT. The full variable domain, with the rest looked up from reference TRBV5-1 and TRBJ1-1, is KAGVTQTPRYLIKTRGQQVTLSCSPISGHRSVSWYQQTPGQGLQFLFEYFSETQRNKGNFPGRFSGRQFSNSRSEMNVSTLELGDSALYLCASSFGIGGLNTEAFFGQGTRLTVV.

The V gene is TRBV20-1, the J gene TRBJ2-5, with 7 bases lining up with TRBD1. CDR3 length: 17 residues. Germline CDR1 is DFQATT and CDR2 is SNEGSKA (reference sequence). After removal of 0 bases from V and 5 bases from J, the junction contained 15 bases not matched to a gene. CDR3: CSARDISSTGMLETQYF. As DNA, the CDR3 is TGCAGTGCTAGAGATATTTCCTCGACAGGGATGTTGGAGACCCAGTACTTC.

Many counts were recorded for this clonotype. The chain joins TRBV7-2 to TRBJ2-6, with 9 bases fitting TRBD1. Germline V gene data show CDR1 as SGHTA and CDR2 as FQGNSA. This CDR3 has 18 residues. V dropped 5 bases and J dropped 4; count of bases not matched to a gene: 12. The CDR3: CASSPIPGQGTGANVLTF. Here the CDR3 DNA reads TGTGCCAGCAGCCCAATTCCGGGACAGGGAACAGGGGCCAACGTCCTGACTTTC.

This clonotype occurred many times. This sequence joins TRBV7-2 and TRBJ2-1; 8 nucleotides agree with TRBD2. V was pared by 3 bases and J by 9 bases, with 4 bases of the junction left unmatched. The CDR3 has 13 amino acids. CDR1 SGHTA and CDR2 FQGNSA come from the germline V gene. The CDR3 protein is CASSLAGGGEQFF. Written as DNA, the CDR3 is TGTGCCAGCAGCTTGGCGGGAGGAGGTGAGCAGTTCTTC.

This clonotype was counted ten times or more. The chain uses TRBV18 and TRBJ2-1, with 11 bases lining up with TRBD2. The CDR3 extends over 16 amino acids. After removal of 6 bases from V and 2 bases from J, the junction contained 6 bases not matched to a gene. Per the germline V gene, CDR1 is KGHSH and CDR2 is LQKENI. CDR3 nucleotide sequence: TGTGCCAGCTCCCCGACTAGCGGGATCACCTACAATGAGCAGTTCTTC. It specifies CASSPTSGITYNEQFF.

This clonotype was detected only a few times. The chain has TRBV11-2 and TRBJ2-5; D possibly uses TRBD1 or TRBD2 (6 bases each). Germline CDR1 SGHAT, CDR2 FQNNGV. Trimming shortened V by 4 bases and J by 5 bases, and 17 bases separated the two germline ends. This CDR3 is built from 15 residues. CDR3 nucleotides: TGTGCCAGCAGCTCGCAGGGTGGGGGGCATGAGACCCAGTACTTC. Its protein is CASSSQGGGHETQYF. Supplemented by reference TRBV11-2 and TRBJ2-5, the full variable domain reads EAGVAQSPRYKIIEKRQSVAFWCNPISGHATLYWYQQILGQGPKLLIQFQNNGVVDDSQLPKDRFSAERLKGVDSTLKIQPAKLEDSAVYLCASSSQGGGHETQYFGPGTRLLVL.

The chain couples TRBV19 to TRBJ2-5; D possibly corresponds to TRBD1 (6 bases). This CDR3 comprises 13 residues. Germline V CDR1 and CDR2: LNHDA, SQIVND (reference sequence). Trimming took off 11 bases at V and 5 bases at J, with 18 bases between the two ends. The CDR3 region is CAVRAGARETQYF. The CDR3 nucleotides read TGTGCCGTTAGGGCAGGGGCCAGGGAGACCCAGTACTTC.

This clonotype has only a few counts. This chain uses TRBV5-6 with TRBJ2-1; 8 bases map to TRBD2. V was clipped by 4 bases and J by 8 bases; unmatched bases: 8. Germline CDR1 reads SGHDT; CDR2 reads YYEEEE. The CDR3 runs 14 residues. The CDR3 coding sequence is TGTGCCAGCAGCCAAGGACTAGCTGTCGATGAGCAGTTCTTC. It is translated as CASSQGLAVDEQFF.

Only a few counts were recorded for this clonotype. The chain uses TRBV6-1 and TRBJ2-7; the match to TRBD2 covers 9 bases. The CDR3 length is 15 residues. Germline-derived CDR1 and CDR2 are MNHNS and SASEGT. Trimming cost V 6 bases and J 2 bases; bases outside gene matches: 8. CDR3 nucleotides: TGTGCCAGCAGGCGGGCAGCGGGAGGTCCCTACGAGCAGTACTTC. Protein sequence: CASRRAAGGPYEQYF.

V usage is TRBV7-9 and J usage is TRBJ1-1, with D hard to call. This CDR3 is built from 11 residues. The germline V gene has CDR1 SEHNR and CDR2 FQNEAQ (reference sequence). The germline V and J ends were trimmed by 5 bases and 5 bases, with 6 bases remaining between them. CDR3 sequence: CASSPHTEAFF. CDR3 nucleotides: TGTGCCAGCAGCCCTCATACTGAAGCTTTCTTT. Variable domain in full (rest from reference TRBV7-9 and TRBJ1-1): DTGVSQNPRHKITKRGQNVTFRCDPISEHNRLYWYRQTLGQGPEFLTYFQNEAQLEKSRLLSDRFSAERPKGSFSTLEIQRTEQGDSAMYLCASSPHTEAFFGQGTRLTVV.

The gene calls are TRBV9 and TRBJ1-3; D is perhaps TRBD1 (5 bases). The CDR3 spans 14 residues. V lost 3 bases to trimming and J lost 4 bases, with 11 bases between them. CDR1 is SGDLS, CDR2 YYNGEE, per germline. CDR3 region: CASSDGDGGNTIYF. The CDR3 DNA reads as TGTGCCAGCAGCGATGGGGACGGAGGAAACACCATATATTTT.

The table lists this clonotype with a few counts. The V call is TRBV7-2, the J call TRBJ1-5, with D tentatively TRBD1 (5 bases). This CDR3 contains 15 residues. Per germline, CDR1 SGHTA and CDR2 FQGNSA. V dropped 5 bases and J dropped 5 bases, with 16 bases sitting between them. The CDR3 spells CASSLGRGDYQPQHF. As DNA, the CDR3 is TGTGCCAGCAGCCTAGGTAGGGGCGATTATCAGCCCCAGCATTTT.

The CDR3 loop reads CASSFGNSYEQYF. The CDR3 bases are TGTGCCAGCAGCTTCGGGAACTCCTACGAGCAGTACTTC. This chain links TRBV7-9 with TRBJ2-7; D perhaps matches TRBD2 (5 bases). In germline, CDR1 is SEHNR, CDR2 FQNEAQ (reference sequence). The CDR3 covers 13 residues. The ends were cut back, 3 bases at V and 0 bases at J, with 6 bases in the middle. The variable domain in full, with the rest retrieved from reference TRBV7-9 and TRBJ2-7, is DTGVSQNPRHKITKRGQNVTFRCDPISEHNRLYWYRQTLGQGPEFLTYFQNEAQLEKSRLLSDRFSAERPKGSFSTLEIQRTEQGDSAMYLCASSFGNSYEQYFGPGTRLTVT.

The V call is TRBV7-3, the J call TRBJ1-1; no firm D call. The CDR3 covers 13 residues. CDR1 is SGHTA and CDR2 is FQGTGA in the germline V gene. Deletions cut 5 bases from V and 1 base from J, with 8 bases between. CDR3: CASSEQKNTEAFF. The CDR3 DNA follows: TGTGCCAGCAGCGAACAGAAGAACACTGAAGCTTTCTTT. The full variable domain, its missing parts supplied by reference TRBV7-3 and TRBJ1-1, is GAGVSQTPSNKVTEKGKYVELRCDPISGHTALYWYRQSLGQGPEFLIYFQGTGAADDSGLPNDRFFAVRPEGSVSTLKIQRTERGDSAVYLCASSEQKNTEAFFGQGTRLTVV.

This clonotype was observed a few times. V and J are TRBV5-6 and TRBJ1-5; 7 bases are a match to TRBD1. Per germline, CDR1 SGHDT and CDR2 YYEEEE. J was trimmed by 6 bases and V by 4 bases; bases with no gene match: 13. The length of the CDR3 is 16 residues. The CDR3 DNA follows: TGTGCCAGCAGCCGACGGAACGACAGGGAAAGTCAGCCCCAGCATTTT. This gives the protein CASSRRNDRESQPQHF.

This clonotype came up a few times. This sequence joins TRBV4-1 and TRBJ2-1; D is unresolved. The CDR3 has 13 residues. Germline CDR1 is MGHRA and CDR2 is YSYEKL. Trimming took off 7 bases at V and 3 bases at J, with 10 bases between the two ends. CDR3 DNA: TGCGCCAGCACCACAACTGACTACAATGAGCAGTTCTTC. Translated, it gives CASTTTDYNEQFF.

This clonotype has more than one count but fewer than ten. The V and J genes are TRBV20-1 and TRBJ2-2, with unresolved D. With 0 bases removed from V and 5 bases from J, the gap between germline ends came to 10 bases. Germline V gives CDR1 DFQATT, CDR2 SNEGSKA (reference sequence). The CDR3 length is 14 residues. In DNA, the CDR3 is TGCAGTGCTAGAGATGGGGTTCAAACCGGGGAGCTGTTTTTT. Translation gives CSARDGVQTGELFF.

This clonotype was counted at least ten times. The V gene is TRBV12-3 or TRBV12-4, the J gene TRBJ2-1, with 8 positions matching TRBD1. The trim removed 2 bases at V and 3 bases at J, leaving 3 bases unmatched. There are 15 residues in the CDR3. This CDR3 is CASSLIDRGYNEQFF. In nucleotides, the CDR3 is TGTGCCAGCAGTTTAATAGACAGGGGCTACAATGAGCAGTTCTTC.

The sample holds a few counts of this clonotype. The V call is TRBV10-3, the J call TRBJ2-1; 10 positions match TRBD2. J gave up 6 bases and V 3 bases, and 5 bases lay outside the gene matches. The germline V gene has CDR1 ENHRY and CDR2 SYGVKD. The CDR3 is 15 amino acids. The CDR3 DNA is TGTGCCATCAGTGAAAGGACTAGCGGTAGCAATGAGCAGTTCTTC. It is translated as CAISERTSGSNEQFF.

This clonotype was counted between two and nine times. The chain combines TRBV7-2 with TRBJ2-7; 12 nucleotides agree with TRBD1. V lost 5 bases, J lost 2 bases, and 4 bases stayed unmatched. Germline values: CDR1 SGHTA, CDR2 FQGNSA. This CDR3 spans 15 amino acids. Here the CDR3 reads CASSRRDRGPYEQYV. In DNA form, the CDR3 reads TGTGCCAGCAGCCGCCGGGACAGGGGGCCCTACGAGCAGTACGTC.

The chain joins TRBV3-1 to TRBJ2-5; D uncertain. CDR3 length: 17 amino acids. In germline, CDR1 is LGHDT, CDR2 YNNKEL (reference sequence). V was clipped by 0 bases and J by 3 bases, with 17 bases between them. The CDR3 reads CASSQDLRVNRKETQYF. CDR3 nucleotides: TGTGCCAGCAGCCAAGATCTTAGGGTCAACAGAAAAGAGACCCAGTACTTC.

The J gene is TRBJ1-5, the V gene TRBV6-1; TRBD1 matches at 7 bases. The V gene's germline CDR1 is MNHNS and CDR2 SASEGT. V gave up 6 bases and J gave up 0 bases; unmatched junction bases: 5. The CDR3 is made up of 15 amino acids. The DNA for the CDR3 is TGTGCCAGCAGAGACAGGGTCTATAGCAATCAGCCCCAGCATTTT. Encoded protein: CASRDRVYSNQPQHF.